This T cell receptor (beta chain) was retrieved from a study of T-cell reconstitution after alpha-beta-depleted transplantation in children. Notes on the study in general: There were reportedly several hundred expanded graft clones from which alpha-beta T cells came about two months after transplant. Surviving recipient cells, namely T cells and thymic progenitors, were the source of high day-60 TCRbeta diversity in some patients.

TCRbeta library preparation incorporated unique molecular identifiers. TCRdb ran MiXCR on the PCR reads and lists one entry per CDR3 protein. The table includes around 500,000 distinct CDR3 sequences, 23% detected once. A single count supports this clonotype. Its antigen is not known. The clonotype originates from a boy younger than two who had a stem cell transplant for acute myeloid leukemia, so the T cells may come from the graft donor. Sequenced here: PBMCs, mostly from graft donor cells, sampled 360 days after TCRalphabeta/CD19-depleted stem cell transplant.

CDR3 sequence reads: CASSSLAGPRQTQYF. The CDR3 DNA reads TGTGCCAGCAGTAGTCTAGCGGGACCTCGGCAGACCCAGTACTTC. The genes are TRBV6-1 and TRBJ2-5; 9 bases fit TRBD2. The germline CDR1 and CDR2 sequences are MNHNS and SASEGT. V lost 5 bases to trimming and J lost 6 bases; unmatched junction nucleotides: 10. The CDR3 has 15 amino acids.